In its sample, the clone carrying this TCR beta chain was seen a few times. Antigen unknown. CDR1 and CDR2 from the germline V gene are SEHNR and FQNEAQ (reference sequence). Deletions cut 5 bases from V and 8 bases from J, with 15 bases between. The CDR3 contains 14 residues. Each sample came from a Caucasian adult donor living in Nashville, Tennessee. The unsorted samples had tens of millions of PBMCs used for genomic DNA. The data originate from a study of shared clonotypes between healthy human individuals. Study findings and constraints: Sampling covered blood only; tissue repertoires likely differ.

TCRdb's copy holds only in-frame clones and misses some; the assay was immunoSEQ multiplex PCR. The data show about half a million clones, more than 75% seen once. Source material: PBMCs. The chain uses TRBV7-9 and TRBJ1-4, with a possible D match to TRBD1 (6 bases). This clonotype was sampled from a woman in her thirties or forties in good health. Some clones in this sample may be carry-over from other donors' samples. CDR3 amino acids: CASSPLTGQEKLFF. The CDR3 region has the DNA TGTGCCAGCAGCCCGTTGACAGGTCAGGAAAAACTGTTTTTT.